These 6 T cell receptor beta chains came from one sample sequenced in a study of beta chain features in type 1 diabetes. Expressed TCRB transcripts were sequenced after all isolated RNA was converted to cDNA. The table came from immunoSEQ multiplex PCR; TCRdb's copy has only in-frame clones and leaves some out. The repertoire holds about 40,000 clones, with roughly 49% as singletons. Sample: central memory CD4+ T cells from blood. These receptors came from a woman aged 18-29 years in good health.

J is TRBJ1-1 and V is TRBV25-1; 9 bases match TRBD1. This CDR3 is built from 15 residues. Per germline, CDR1 MGHDK and CDR2 SYGVNS. V gave up 7 bases and J gave up 1 base; unmatched junction bases: 7. The CDR3 spells CASTPADRGNTEAFF. CDR3 nucleotide sequence: TGTGCCAGCACTCCTGCGGACAGGGGGAACACTGAAGCTTTCTTT.

The CDR3 loop reads CASSDNPSGGFGELFF. CDR3 coding DNA: TGTGCCAGCAGTGATAATCCTAGCGGGGGGTTCGGGGAGCTGTTTTTT. This sequence joins TRBV6-1 and TRBJ2-2, with 11 nucleotides matching TRBD2. Germline V gene data show CDR1 as MNHNS and CDR2 as SASEGT. This CDR3 is 16 amino acids long. V lost 3 bases, J lost 7 bases, and 7 bases stayed unmatched.

This chain joins TRBV7-9 and TRBJ1-1; the D gene is possibly TRBD1 (5 bases). This CDR3 region has 14 residues. Trimming took 1 base from V and 4 from J, leaving 10 bases between them. Per the germline V gene, CDR1 is SEHNR and CDR2 is FQNEAQ (reference sequence). CDR3 sequence reads: CASSLGGGSTEAFF. CDR3 DNA sequence: TGTGCCAGCAGCTTAGGGGGGGGGAGCACTGAAGCTTTCTTT.

V usage is TRBV4-1 and J usage is TRBJ1-2; 7 nucleotides align to TRBD1. Trimming removed 3 bases from V and 4 bases from J; junction bases left unmatched: 11. The CDR3 has 16 amino acids. Germline CDR1 is MGHRA and CDR2 is YSYEKL. The CDR3 DNA is TGCGCCAGCAGCCAGGCAGGTGGAGGGGGCGTCTATGGCTACACCTTC. Translating it yields CASSQAGGGGVYGYTF.

This sequence joins TRBV5-1 and TRBJ2-7, with D possibly matching TRBD2 (6 bases). The CDR3 has 15 residues. V was pared by 0 bases and J by 2 bases, with 12 bases between. CDR1 is SGHRS, CDR2 YFSETQ, per germline. The CDR3 DNA is TGCGCCAGCAGCTTGGATACGGGAGACACCTACGAGCAGTACTTC. The encoded protein is CASSLDTGDTYEQYF. Using reference TRBV5-1 and TRBJ2-7 for the parts outside the CDR3, the full variable domain is KAGVTQTPRYLIKTRGQQVTLSCSPISGHRSVSWYQQTPGQGLQFLFEYFSETQRNKGNFPGRFSGRQFSNSRSEMNVSTLELGDSALYLCASSLDTGDTYEQYFGPGTRLTVT.

The rearrangement joins TRBV6-6 to TRBJ2-7; no clear D. Germline V gives CDR1 MNHNY, CDR2 SVGAGI (reference sequence). V was clipped by 3 bases and J by 2 bases, with 5 bases between them. The CDR3 has 12 residues. CDR3: CASSYLPYEQYF. CDR3 DNA sequence: TGTGCCAGCAGTTATCTCCCCTACGAGCAGTACTTC.